One and the same sample provided the 22 T cell receptor beta chains below, sequenced in a study of cytomegalovirus exposure and HLA in healthy donors. Method: immunoSEQ multiplex PCR; TCRdb's copy keeps in-frame clones and lacks some. Among 150,000 to 200,000 clones listed, about 96% were seen once. The sample consisted of PBMCs. These receptors all stem from a woman under 30 in good health and CMV-seronegative.

This chain joins TRBV6-1 and TRBJ1-4, with a tentative D call TRBD1 (5 bases). The V and J ends lost 5 bases and 8 bases respectively, with 15 bases between them. The CDR3 is 14 amino acids. CDR1 and CDR2 from the germline V gene are MNHNS and SASEGT. CDR3 region: CASSKGRESEKLFF. For the CDR3, the DNA is TGTGCCAGCAGTAAAGGCAGGGAATCGGAAAAACTGTTTTTT.

To note about this clone: Other DNA sequences from this sample encode an identical CDR3 as well. The J gene is TRBJ1-5, the V gene TRBV27; D ambiguous. The CDR3 extends over 12 amino acids. Trimming left V 4 bases short and J 4 bases short, with 5 bases between. Germline CDR1 reads MNHEY; CDR2 reads SMNVEV (reference sequence). In DNA, the CDR3 is TGTGCCAGCAGTTCAGGTAATCAGCCCCAGCATTTT. Translated: CASSSGNQPQHF.

The rearrangement links TRBV7-8 to TRBJ2-5, with 12 bases aligning to TRBD2. V lost 11 bases, J lost 5 bases, and 15 bases stayed unmatched. Germline V gives CDR1 SGHVS, CDR2 FQNEAQ. The CDR3 length is 16 residues. CDR3 amino acids: CALLAGGLSSAETQYF. Here the CDR3 DNA reads TGTGCCCTACTAGCGGGGGGCCTTAGTTCGGCCGAGACCCAGTACTTC.

The chain links TRBV7-9 to TRBJ2-3; 9 bases fit TRBD2. The CDR3 runs 15 residues. Germline CDR1 and CDR2: SEHNR and FQNEAQ (reference sequence). With V trimmed by 1 base and J by 4 bases, 3 bases remained unmatched. As DNA, the CDR3 is TGTGCCAGCAGCTTAGGAGCGGGGGGCTCAGATACGCAGTATTTT. Its translation: CASSLGAGGSDTQYF.

The chain uses TRBV7-2 and TRBJ2-2; the match to TRBD2 covers 9 bases. V lost 4 bases to trimming and J lost 6 bases; unmatched junction nucleotides: 6. Germline CDR1 SGHTA, CDR2 FQGNSA. This CDR3 region has 15 residues. CDR3 loop: CASSWWRGGPGELFF. CDR3 coding DNA: TGTGCCAGCAGCTGGTGGCGGGGGGGCCCCGGGGAGCTGTTTTTT.

This chain's CDR3 is CASSLDSQSPYEQYF. The CDR3 region has the DNA TGTGCCAGCAGCTTAGATTCACAGTCCCCCTACGAGCAGTACTTC. The rearrangement joins TRBV7-2 to TRBJ2-7; D not resolved. Trimming removed 1 base at V and 2 bases at J, with 12 bases between. This CDR3 has 15 amino acids. The germline CDR1 and CDR2 sequences are SGHTA and FQGNSA.

The CDR3 region is CASSLDREGYGYTF. The CDR3 nucleotides are TGTGCCAGCAGCTTGGACAGGGAAGGCTATGGCTACACCTTC. The chain uses TRBV7-8 and TRBJ1-2, with TRBD1 identical over 8 bases. Per germline, CDR1 SGHVS and CDR2 FQNEAQ. The CDR3 covers 14 residues. V shed 3 bases and J 4 bases; nucleotides not matched to a gene: 4.

The V call is TRBV9, the J call TRBJ1-2, with TRBD1 identical over 9 bases. V gave up 2 bases and J gave up 6 bases; unmatched junction bases: 5. Per germline, CDR1 SGDLS and CDR2 YYNGEE. The CDR3 loop spans 14 amino acids. CDR3 amino acids: CASSVGDREDGYTF. The CDR3 bases are TGTGCCAGCAGCGTGGGGGACAGGGAAGATGGCTACACCTTC.

The chain employs TRBV4-1 and TRBJ2-7; 8 bases fit TRBD1. The CDR3 has 13 residues. Germline CDR1 MGHRA, CDR2 YSYEKL. The J segment lost 7 bases and the V segment lost 2 bases, leaving 4 bases of the junction unmatched. CDR3 DNA sequence: TGCGCCAGCAGCCAACTCAGGGGGCTTGAGCAGTACTTC. This gives the protein CASSQLRGLEQYF.

The chain combines TRBV2 with TRBJ1-1, with a possible D match to TRBD1 (6 bases). The length of the CDR3 is 10 residues. Germline V gene lookup returns CDR1 SNHLY and CDR2 FYNNEI. The V gene lost 8 bases and the J gene lost 8 bases, with 9 bases spanning the gap. This CDR3 reads CASGDREAFF. The CDR3 region has the DNA TGTGCCAGCGGAGACAGGGAAGCTTTCTTT.

V and J are TRBV18 and TRBJ1-1; the D gene is possibly TRBD1 (6 bases). V lost 2 bases and J 7 bases, leaving 14 bases between the germline ends. CDR1 and CDR2 from the germline V gene are KGHSH and LQKENI. This CDR3 has 14 residues. The CDR3 coding sequence is TGTGCCAGCTCACCAAGCAGGGGACGAATTGAAGCTTTCTTT. Translated: CASSPSRGRIEAFF.

V and J are TRBV27 and TRBJ2-3, with 9 bases lining up with TRBD1. V lost 5 bases to trimming and J lost 4 bases; unmatched junction nucleotides: 13. Germline CDR1 and CDR2: MNHEY and SMNVEV (reference sequence). The CDR3 consists of 17 residues. CDR3 DNA: TGTGCCAGCAGTGCGTACCGGGACAGGGTAGGGGCAGATACGCAGTATTTT. Protein: CASSAYRDRVGADTQYF.

CDR3 amino acids: CASSPGGFGYTF. The CDR3 bases are TGTGCCAGCAGCCCGGGCGGGTTTGGCTACACCTTC. The gene calls are TRBV5-4 and TRBJ1-2; D is undetermined. CDR3 length: 12 residues. CDR1 and CDR2 from the germline V gene are SGHNT and YYREEE (reference sequence). Between the trimmed V and J ends, which lost 4 bases and 7 bases, there was a span of 11 bases.

The V and J genes are TRBV5-1 and TRBJ2-5; D perhaps matches TRBD1 (6 bases). This CDR3 region has 13 residues. In germline, CDR1 is SGHRS, CDR2 YFSETQ. V was clipped by 1 base and J by 3 bases, with 7 bases between them. CDR3 sequence: CASSLYREETQYF. The CDR3 region has the DNA TGCGCCAGCAGCTTGTACAGGGAAGAGACCCAGTACTTC.

The chain is built from TRBV6-5 and TRBJ1-6; 7 bases align to TRBD1. The CDR3 totals 15 residues. CDR1 is MNHEY, CDR2 SVGAGI, per germline. V trimming: 5 bases; J trimming: 5 bases; junction bases outside the gene matches: 6. The CDR3: CASSALGTDNSPLHF. CDR3 nucleotide sequence: TGTGCCAGCAGTGCCCTCGGGACAGATAATTCACCCCTCCACTTT.

The chain recombines TRBV6-1 with TRBJ2-3; D gene uncertain. Trimming took 5 bases from V and 2 from J, leaving 8 bases between them. Germline CDR1 is MNHNS and CDR2 is SASEGT. The CDR3 length is 13 residues. In DNA, the CDR3 is TGTGCCAGCAGTAACTTACCCACAGATACGCAGTATTTT. This encodes CASSNLPTDTQYF.

This chain links TRBV27 with TRBJ1-1; tentatively, D is TRBD1 (5 bases). Germline V CDR1 and CDR2: MNHEY, SMNVEV (reference sequence). The germline V and J ends were trimmed by 3 bases and 5 bases, with 19 bases remaining between them. The length of the CDR3 is 16 residues. CDR3 DNA sequence: TGTGCCAGCAGTTTGTCCCCGGGGGAGCCAGCGACTGAAGCTTTCTTT. Translating gives CASSLSPGEPATEAFF.

This clone was seen a few times. The V gene is TRBV6-5, the J gene TRBJ1-2; a possible D gene is TRBD1 (6 bases). Germline CDR1 MNHEY, CDR2 SVGAGI. V was cut by 2 bases and J by 4 bases, with 11 bases left in between. The CDR3 runs to 14 residues. Written as DNA, the CDR3 is TGTGCCAGCAGTTACGGTACAGGGATCTATGGCTACACCTTC. Encoded protein: CASSYGTGIYGYTF.

The V call is TRBV19, the J call TRBJ2-3; 9 positions match TRBD1. Unmatched junction bases numbered 18, after V lost 3 bases and J lost 8 bases. Germline assignment: CDR1 LNHDA and CDR2 SQIVND (reference sequence). The CDR3 extends over 18 amino acids. As DNA, the CDR3 is TGTGCCAGTAGTATGGGTTCCGGATCGGGACAGGGTCGTGTTACGCAGTATTTT. As protein: CASSMGSGSGQGRVTQYF. Full variable domain (outside the CDR3, taken from reference TRBV19 and TRBJ2-3): DGGITQSPKYLFRKEGQNVTLSCEQNLNHDAMYWYRQDPGQGLRLIYYSQIVNDFQKGDIAEGYSVSREKKESFPLTVTSAQKNPTAFYLCASSMGSGSGQGRVTQYFGPGTRLTVL.

The rearrangement links TRBV4-2 to TRBJ2-1, with 8 nucleotides matching TRBD2. Germline V lookup: CDR1 LGHNA, CDR2 YNFKEQ. Losses at the gene ends were 4 bases for V and 4 bases for J; bases not matched to a gene: 12. This CDR3 has 17 residues. This chain's CDR3 is CASSRGGTSGPYNEQFF. The DNA for the CDR3 is TGTGCCAGCAGCCGAGGAGGAACTAGCGGACCTTACAATGAGCAGTTCTTC.

The J gene is TRBJ2-3, the V gene TRBV4-2; a weak D match, TRBD1 (6 bases). This CDR3 is built from 16 residues. Trimming cost V 8 bases and J 0 bases, with 18 bases left between them. Germline-derived CDR1 and CDR2 are LGHNA and YNFKEQ. CDR3 region: CASGFSGATSTDTQYF. The CDR3 region has the DNA TGTGCCAGCGGTTTCTCAGGGGCGACTAGCACAGATACGCAGTATTTT.

This chain uses TRBV6-5 with TRBJ2-7; 10 bases are shared with TRBD1. Germline V gene sequence: CDR1 MNHEY, CDR2 SVGAGI. The CDR3 extends over 15 amino acids. The junction had 3 bases not matched to a gene; V was cut back by 2 bases and J by 2 bases. The DNA of the CDR3 is TGTGCCAGCAGTTACGACAGGGGGCCCACCTACGAGCAGTACTTC. As protein: CASSYDRGPTYEQYF.